This T cell receptor beta chain was observed in a study of T cells in Graves' hyperthyroidism and ophthalmopathy. Disease lasting under 3 months, a NOSPECS grade of at least 4, and a Clinical Activity Score of at least 3 were features of the ophthalmopathy patients. Every diagnosis used clinical symptoms, serum thyroxine and TRAb, thyroid ultrasound and orbital computed tomography. The investigators amplified TCR beta CDR3 regions from RNA transcripts. The TCR CDR3 was amplified in a first-round RT-PCR using the HTBI primer set. In TCRdb, the multiplex PCR reads were re-called with MiXCR into one record per CDR3 protein. The sample holds almost 350,000 distinct CDR3 sequences, 15% to 20% seen once. Concerning this clonotype itself: Its antigen is unknown.

Study-level findings and limits: Classification by a 13 V-J model distinguished ophthalmopathy from stable hyperthyroidism.

The CDR3 covers 14 residues. Losses at the gene ends were 6 bases for V and 2 bases for J; bases not matched to a gene: 5. The chain joins TRBV12-3 or TRBV12-4 to TRBJ1-2; 8 bases agree with TRBD1. Specimen: blood. This receptor was identified in a woman aged 35 to 49 with Graves' ophthalmopathy. The CDR3 DNA reads as TGTGCCAGCAGAGCAGGGGACAGGAACTATGGCTACACCTTC. Protein product: CASRAGDRNYGYTF.